This TCR beta chain was documented in a study of graft-versus-host responses after intestinal transplantation. In the study overall: After anti-thymocyte globulin induction, recipients took tacrolimus and steroids for three to four years. General study findings and limits: Early post-transplant HvG declines were associated with peak circulating GvH clone levels. Within allografts, high graft-versus-host to host-versus-graft clonal ratios were seen among patients with graft-donor T cell macrochimerism.

Details on this clone: Antigen: not known.

Clones were read by immunoSEQ multiplex PCR, and TCRdb kept only the in-frame ones, dropping some. The repertoire consists of more than 90,000 clones, with roughly 91% occurring once and the leading ten covering roughly 0.49%. Trimming removed 0 bases from V and 2 bases from J, with 10 bases in between. The CDR3 sequence is 15 residues long. Germline V CDR1 and CDR2: MGHRA, YSYEKL. J is TRBJ2-5 and V is TRBV4-1; D may be TRBD2 (5 bases). Sequenced here: unstimulated CD8+ T cells sorted from spleen or lymph node cells, sampled before intestinal transplant. The TCR sequence derives from a human donor who received an intestinal transplant. This CDR3 reads CASSQDRERQETQYF. The CDR3 DNA sequence: TGCGCCAGCAGCCAAGATCGAGAGCGGCAAGAGACCCAGTACTTC.